This T cell receptor beta chain was sequenced during a study of OX40 agonist ivuxolimab in advanced cancers. Study information: Of the patients, three showed partial responses, one with hepatocellular carcinoma and two with cutaneous melanoma.

This CDR3 region has 15 residues. In germline, CDR1 is MNHNY, CDR2 SVGAGI (reference sequence). The V gene end was trimmed by 6 bases and the J gene end by 8 bases; junction bases not matched to a gene: 8. Worth noting for this clone: What it binds is unknown.

Study outcomes and limitations: More expanded clones were seen, on average, in CD8+ T cells than in CD4+. Within 6 weeks, CD4+ and CD8+ blood T cells expanded clonally at 0.1 to 3.0 mg/kg.

Libraries were prepared by immunoSEQ multiplex PCR; TCRdb keeps only in-frame clonotypes and omits some of them. Of around 70,000 clones in the sample, 85% were seen once. The sequencing here drew on CD4+ or CD8+ T cells sorted from blood, taken in a trial of the OX40 agonist ivuxolimab. The receptor comes from an adult with an advanced solid tumor such as melanoma, head and neck, liver or kidney cancer. The V and J genes are TRBV6-6 and TRBJ2-1, with 12 bases lining up with TRBD2. CDR3 coding DNA: TGTGCCAGCAGGGGGGGACTAGCGGGTCTCGATGAGCAGTTCTTC. Protein sequence: CASRGGLAGLDEQFF.